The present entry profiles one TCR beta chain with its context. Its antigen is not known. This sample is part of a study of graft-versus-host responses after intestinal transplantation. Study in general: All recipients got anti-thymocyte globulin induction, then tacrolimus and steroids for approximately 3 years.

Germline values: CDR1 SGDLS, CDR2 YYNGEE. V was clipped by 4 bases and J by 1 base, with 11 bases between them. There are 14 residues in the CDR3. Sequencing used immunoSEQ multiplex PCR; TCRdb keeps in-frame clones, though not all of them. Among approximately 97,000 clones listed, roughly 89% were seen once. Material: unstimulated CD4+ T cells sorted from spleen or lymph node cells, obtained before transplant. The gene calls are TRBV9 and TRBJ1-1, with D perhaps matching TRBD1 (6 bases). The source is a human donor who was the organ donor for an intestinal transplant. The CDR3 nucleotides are TGTGCCAGCAGCCAGAGGGGGACGAACACTGAAGCTTTCTTT. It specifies CASSQRGTNTEAFF. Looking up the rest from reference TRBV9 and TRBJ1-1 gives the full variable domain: DSGVTQTPKHLITATGQRVTLRCSPRSGDLSVYWYQQSLDQGLQFLIQYYNGEERAKGNILERFSAQQFPDLHSELNLSSLELGDSALYFCASSQRGTNTEAFFGQGTRLTVV.